This T cell receptor (beta chain) was identified during a study of blood T cell repertoires in COVID-19. The overall study: Whether acute or convalescent, the COVID-19 samples came from the United States, Italy and Spain. Sources were T cells, B-cell-depleted T cells, or PBMCs; the material itself was cDNA or gDNA.

CDR3 length: 17 amino acids. J gave up 6 bases and V 4 bases, and 10 bases lay outside the gene matches. CDR1 is SGHRS, CDR2 YFSETQ, per germline. How the authors handled the data: Nucleated cell number was recorded as an estimate derived from reference gene primer amplification. Sequencing used immunoSEQ multiplex PCR; TCRdb keeps in-frame clones, though not all of them. V and J calls and clone size are given by that table; D and trimming were obtained from the DNA. The sample lists about 400,000 clones; 70% to 90% were seen once. This clone appeared once. Sequenced: peripheral blood. The chain is built from TRBV5-1 and TRBJ2-5; TRBD2 matches at 15 bases. The receptor's source is a man aged 40-49 years with acute or convalescent COVID-19. CDR3 loop: CASSPPGLAGGYQTQYF. As DNA, the CDR3 is TGCGCCAGCAGCCCTCCGGGACTAGCGGGGGGATATCAGACCCAGTACTTC.